This T cell receptor (beta chain) came from a study of control samples from healthy donors and cancer patients. Generated by immunoSEQ multiplex PCR, the TCRdb table keeps only in-frame clones and is missing some. Of roughly 80,000 clones detected, 70% to 90% appear once; the ten largest clones hold approximately 5.1%. V lost 4 bases to trimming and J lost 9 bases; unmatched junction nucleotides: 14. Germline-derived CDR1 and CDR2 are SGHDT and YYEEEE. The CDR3 totals 17 residues. In its sample, this clone was seen a few times. The rearrangement joins TRBV5-6 to TRBJ2-1, with 12 bases identical to TRBD2. The sequenced sample was blood. The source is a woman aged 45-60 years in good health. The CDR3 DNA follows: TGTGCCAGCAGCACCCGAAGGGGCACTAGCGGGGGGATTGAGCAGTTCTTC. This sequence encodes CASSTRRGTSGGIEQFF.